These 28 T cell receptor beta chains were all obtained from the same sample, sequenced in a study of blood T cell repertoires in COVID-19. TCRdb's table, derived via immunoSEQ multiplex PCR, lists solely in-frame clones and lacks some. The data contain about 30,000 clones, roughly 85% of them singletons. Sequencing was carried out using peripheral blood. The receptors stem from a human donor in a cohort sampled during active COVID-19.

This rearrangement joins TRBV2 to TRBJ2-4; weak D call: TRBD2 (5 bases). V was trimmed by 8 bases and J by 1 base, leaving 18 bases between them. Per germline, CDR1 SNHLY and CDR2 FYNNEI. The CDR3 loop spans 16 amino acids. The CDR3, as DNA: TGTGCCAGCGCATGGAGGCCGTTGGATGCCAAAAACATTCAGTACTTC. Protein: CASAWRPLDAKNIQYF. Full variable domain (outside the CDR3, taken from reference TRBV2 and TRBJ2-4): EPEVTQTPSHQVTQMGQEVILRCVPISNHLYFYWYRQILGQKVEFLVSFYNNEISEKSEIFDDQFSVERPDGSNFTLKIRSTKLEDSAMYFCASAWRPLDAKNIQYFGAGTRLSVL.

The genes are TRBV5-8 and TRBJ2-5; 7 nucleotides match TRBD1. This CDR3 has 16 amino acids. Trimming removed 4 bases from V and 2 bases from J; junction bases left unmatched: 11. CDR1 and CDR2 (germline): SGHTS, YDEGEE. Here the CDR3 DNA reads TGTGCCAGCAGCCAGCGGACAGGAGGATTACAAGAGACCCAGTACTTC. It is translated as CASSQRTGGLQETQYF.

This clone was counted once. The chain couples TRBV3-1 (or the pseudogene TRBV3-2) to TRBJ2-1; 8 bases map to TRBD2. The CDR3 length is 15 residues. V trimming: 1 base; J trimming: 7 bases; junction bases outside the gene matches: 6. The germline gives CDR1 LGHDT, CDR2 YNNKEL (reference sequence). The CDR3 reads CASSQASGSVNEQFF. CDR3 nucleotides: TGTGCCAGCAGCCAAGCTAGCGGGTCTGTTAATGAGCAGTTCTTC.

The rearrangement links TRBV5-6 to TRBJ2-3; the match to TRBD1 covers 9 bases. The CDR3 contains 14 residues. The V gene's germline CDR1 is SGHDT and CDR2 YYEEEE. V lost 4 bases to trimming and J lost 6 bases; unmatched junction nucleotides: 6. The CDR3 is CASSAYGQGDTQYF. The CDR3 DNA follows: TGTGCCAGCAGCGCCTACGGACAGGGGGATACGCAGTATTTT.

This chain links TRBV7-6 with TRBJ2-7, with D uncertain. This CDR3 contains 10 residues. V lost 8 bases and J lost 4, with 6 bases in between. CDR1 is SGHVS and CDR2 is FNYEAQ in the germline V gene. The CDR3 sequence: CASRSYEQYF. The CDR3 coding sequence is TGTGCCAGCCGCAGTTACGAGCAGTACTTC.

The chain has TRBV7-6 and TRBJ2-3; 11 bases are a match to TRBD2. The length of the CDR3 is 16 residues. Germline V lookup: CDR1 SGHVS, CDR2 FNYEAQ. V was pared by 1 base and J by 9 bases, with 9 bases of the junction left unmatched. The CDR3: CASSLEGLAGGPTQYF. The DNA for the CDR3 is TGTGCCAGCAGCTTAGAGGGCCTAGCGGGAGGCCCCACGCAGTATTTT.

The count of this clone is one. The gene calls are TRBV5-1 and TRBJ2-7, with D possibly being TRBD2 (6 bases). The germline CDR1 and CDR2 sequences are SGHRS and YFSETQ. There are 14 residues in the CDR3. Deletions cut 0 bases from V and 2 bases from J, with 9 bases between. CDR3 region: CASSLGLDPYEQYF. The DNA of the CDR3 is TGCGCCAGCAGCTTGGGACTAGACCCCTACGAGCAGTACTTC.

The V gene is TRBV2, the J gene TRBJ1-2; D possibly corresponds to TRBD1 (5 bases). The germline gives CDR1 SNHLY, CDR2 FYNNEI. This CDR3 comprises 15 residues. Trimming removed 0 bases at V and 7 bases at J, with 15 bases between. The CDR3 loop is CASSEAAAGLGGYTF. Written as DNA, the CDR3 is TGTGCCAGCAGTGAAGCCGCCGCAGGGCTGGGTGGCTACACCTTC.

The genes are TRBV5-1 and TRBJ2-7; no definite D call. The CDR3 totals 13 residues. Trimming took off 2 bases at V and 3 bases at J, with 9 bases between the two ends. CDR1 and CDR2 (germline): SGHRS, YFSETQ. CDR3 loop: CASSLSQHYEQYF. CDR3 nucleotides: TGCGCCAGCAGCTTAAGTCAACACTACGAGCAGTACTTC.

This clone was recorded once. V gene TRBV4-2 combines with J gene TRBJ2-7, with 11 bases lining up with TRBD2. The trim removed 1 base at V and 2 bases at J, leaving 7 bases unmatched. Germline V gene lookup returns CDR1 LGHNA and CDR2 YNFKEQ. The CDR3 sequence is 17 residues long. The chain's CDR3 is CASSQGVAGGFTYEQYF. As DNA, the CDR3 is TGTGCCAGCAGCCAAGGTGTAGCGGGAGGGTTCACCTACGAGCAGTACTTC.

J is TRBJ2-1 and V is TRBV21-1; TRBD1 is the table's D call and was not checked against the DNA. TRBV21-1 is a recognized pseudogene. This CDR3 region has 15 residues. The CDR3 bases are TGTGCCACCTTAACCGGGACAGGGGCTGGGAATGAGCAGTTCTTC. Its translation is CATLTGTGAGNEQFF.

The rearrangement joins TRBV19 to TRBJ2-2; D remains unclear. The CDR3 runs to 15 residues. V lost 5 bases and J 0 bases, leaving 10 bases between the germline ends. Germline V gives CDR1 LNHDA, CDR2 SQIVND (reference sequence). Here the CDR3 DNA reads TGTGCCAGTAGTTTTGACAATACGAACACCGGGGAGCTGTTTTTT. Its translation: CASSFDNTNTGELFF.

The rearrangement uses TRBV19 and TRBJ1-2, with D hard to call. Germline values: CDR1 LNHDA, CDR2 SQIVND (reference sequence). CDR3 length equals 13 residues. Trimming cost V 9 bases and J 2 bases, with 13 bases left between them. Here the CDR3 reads CASVATGNYGYTF. The CDR3 bases are TGTGCCAGCGTGGCCACGGGGAACTATGGCTACACCTTC.

The sample holds one count of this clone. The CDR3 sequence: CASSGSASGFSYNEQFF. The CDR3 DNA is TGCGCCAGCAGTGGGTCTGCTAGCGGGTTTTCCTACAATGAGCAGTTCTTC. V is TRBV10-1 and J is TRBJ2-1; 8 positions agree with TRBD2. The CDR3 is 17 amino acids. The germline gives CDR1 WNHNN, CDR2 SYGVQD (reference sequence). The V segment lost 4 bases and the J segment 1 base; nucleotides outside the gene matches: 9.

V and J are TRBV7-8 and TRBJ2-3; possibly TRBD2 for D (6 bases). V gave up 5 bases and J gave up 0 bases, with 15 bases separating them. This CDR3 is 16 amino acids long. The germline V gene encodes CDR1 SGHVS and CDR2 FQNEAQ. The DNA of the CDR3 is TGTGCCAGCAGCCCAGGGACTTCTCATAGCACAGATACGCAGTATTTT. It specifies CASSPGTSHSTDTQYF.

The V gene is TRBV9, the J gene TRBJ1-1; 8 bases are shared with TRBD1. This CDR3 spans 14 amino acids. Germline assignment: CDR1 SGDLS and CDR2 YYNGEE. After removal of 0 bases from V and 4 bases from J, the junction contained 2 bases not matched to a gene. This CDR3 is CASSVVTGGTEAFF. The CDR3 nucleotides are TGTGCCAGCAGCGTAGTTACAGGGGGCACTGAAGCTTTCTTT.

This chain connects TRBV15 to TRBJ1-1, with D maybe TRBD1 (6 bases). Germline CDR1 LNHNV, CDR2 YYDKDF (reference sequence). V dropped 5 bases and J dropped 1 base, with 17 bases sitting between them. This CDR3 is 16 amino acids long. DNA for the CDR3: TGTGCCACCAGCGCCCGACAGGTCGGTCCGAACACTGAAGCTTTCTTT. Protein: CATSARQVGPNTEAFF.

This clone was detected only once. The chain recombines TRBV2 with TRBJ2-1; 12 bases match TRBD1. The V and J ends lost 6 bases and 13 bases, in that order; junction bases with no gene match: 16. Germline V gene sequence: CDR1 SNHLY, CDR2 FYNNEI. The CDR3 length is 16 residues. The CDR3 loop is CASSDRDRGPRCGQFF. The CDR3 DNA is TGTGCCAGCAGCGACCGGGACAGGGGGCCCCGATGCGGACAGTTCTTC.

The chain links TRBV10-3 to TRBJ1-1, with a tentative D call TRBD1 (5 bases). The germline CDR1 and CDR2 sequences are ENHRY and SYGVKD. The CDR3 is 17 residues long. Deletions cut 4 bases from V and 1 base from J, with 19 bases between. CDR3 residues: CAISGGLGAEKNTEAFF. In DNA form, the CDR3 reads TGTGCCATCAGTGGGGGTCTTGGGGCGGAGAAGAACACTGAAGCTTTCTTT.

This chain joins TRBV3-1 (or the pseudogene TRBV3-2) and TRBJ1-5; no reliable D call. The CDR3 runs to 13 residues. Germline CDR1 LGHDT, CDR2 YNNKEL (reference sequence). The V and J ends lost 1 base and 7 bases respectively, with 8 bases between them. CDR3 nucleotides: TGTGCCAGCAGCCAAGGCGGAGGCCAGCCCCAGCATTTT. It yields the protein CASSQGGGQPQHF.

This sequence joins TRBV2 and TRBJ2-7, with a possible D match to TRBD1 (6 bases). Between the trimmed V and J ends, which lost 4 bases and 0 bases, there was a span of 19 bases. Germline loops: CDR1 SNHLY, CDR2 FYNNEI. The CDR3 is made up of 17 amino acids. The CDR3 protein is CASSVGGGGASSYEQYF. CDR3 coding DNA: TGTGCCAGCAGTGTAGGGGGTGGCGGAGCTAGCTCCTACGAGCAGTACTTC.

For the CDR3, the DNA is TGTGCCAGCAGCTTGGAGTTAGCGGGAGGCACAGATACGCAGTATTTT. Translating gives CASSLELAGGTDTQYF. The chain combines TRBV5-6 with TRBJ2-3; the match to TRBD2 covers 9 bases. Germline assignment: CDR1 SGHDT and CDR2 YYEEEE. Germline trimming cut 0 bases from V and 1 base from J; bases unmatched to any gene: 3. The length of the CDR3 is 16 residues.

The rearrangement uses TRBV4-2 and TRBJ1-1; D perhaps matches TRBD1 (6 bases). V lost 2 bases, J lost 1 base, and 11 bases lay in between. The germline CDR1 and CDR2 sequences are LGHNA and YNFKEQ. The CDR3 length is 15 residues. The CDR3 DNA reads as TGTGCCAGCAGCCAATTCCTGACAGGGAACACTGAAGCTTTCTTT. It specifies CASSQFLTGNTEAFF.

CDR3 coding DNA: TGTGCCAGTAGATCCGTGGTGGACAGGGCACAAGAGACCCAGTACTTC. Protein sequence: CASRSVVDRAQETQYF. The chain carries TRBV19 and TRBJ2-5; 8 bases align to TRBD1. This CDR3 is built from 16 residues. Trimming at V came to 6 bases and at J to 2 bases, leaving 11 bases not matched to a gene. Germline CDR1 reads LNHDA; CDR2 reads SQIVND (reference sequence).

On this clone itself: Its ends do not fully match the called genes, so a read error is possible. This chain connects TRBV28 to TRBJ1-1, with D possibly being TRBD1 (5 bases). The CDR3 consists of 14 residues. Germline CDR1 and CDR2: MDHEN and SYDVKM. The DNA of the CDR3 is TGTGCCAGCAGCCGCAGGGTTGTGAAGACTGAAGCTTTCTTT. It translates to CASSRRVVKTEAFF. The whole variable domain, remainder taken from reference TRBV28 and TRBJ1-1, is DVKVTQSSRYLVKRTGEKVFLECVQDMDHENMFWYRQDPGLGLRLIYFSYDVKMKEKGDIPEGYSVSREKKERFSLILESASTNQTSMYLCASSRRVVKTEAFFGQGTRLTVV.

V and J are TRBV12-3 or TRBV12-4 and TRBJ1-1, with D possibly matching TRBD1 (5 bases). The CDR3 loop spans 12 amino acids. V was shortened by 3 bases and J by 8 bases, with 10 bases between the two germline ends. CDR3 loop: CASSLGPGEAFF. The DNA of the CDR3 is TGTGCCAGCAGTTTGGGGCCAGGGGAAGCTTTCTTT.

The J gene is TRBJ1-2, the V gene TRBV7-6; 11 positions match TRBD1. V lost 1 base, J lost 4 bases, and 5 bases stayed unmatched. The germline V gene encodes CDR1 SGHVS and CDR2 FNYEAQ. The CDR3 covers 16 residues. This CDR3 is CASSLDSGTGGYGYTF. The CDR3 nucleotides read TGTGCCAGCAGCTTAGACTCCGGGACAGGGGGCTATGGCTACACCTTC.

The J gene is TRBJ1-5, the V gene TRBV15; D is unresolved. The CDR3 is 14 residues long. Germline V gene data show CDR1 as LNHNV and CDR2 as YYDKDF (reference sequence). V dropped 0 bases and J dropped 7 bases, with 10 bases sitting between them. The CDR3: CATSRDPGGQPQHF. The CDR3 bases are TGTGCCACCAGCAGAGATCCAGGAGGCCAGCCCCAGCATTTT.